A selection of T cell receptor beta chains follows, all from one sample in a study of cytomegalovirus exposure and HLA in healthy donors. Measured with immunoSEQ multiplex PCR; TCRdb has only the in-frame clones, and not every one. The sample includes over 95,000 clones, under 70% of them seen just once. Sequencing was carried out using PBMCs. These receptors were obtained from a man aged 18 to 30 in good health and CMV-seropositive. Each CDR3 is given with its conserved first and last residue. D genes are given only for firm matches. Clone size, where shown, is once, few, many, or a class for clones that have expanded.

J,V,D,size,DNA,CDR3
TRBJ1-4,TRBV19,NA,many,TGTGCCAGTAGTACCTCAGGGAAAGCAACTAATGAAAAACTGTTTTTT,CASSTSGKATNEKLFF
TRBJ2-2,TRBV7-9,TRBD2,NA,TGTGCCAGCAGCCCCGGGGGGACCGGGGAGCTGTTTTTT,CASSPGGTGELFF
TRBJ2-3,TRBV7-3,NA,once,TGTGCCAGCAGCCCCGAGAGAGGGGGAGGGTCAGATACGCAGTATTTT,CASSPERGGGSDTQYF
TRBJ2-2,TRBV2,NA,NA,TGTGCCAGCAGCCTAGTTAACACCGGGGAGCTGTTTTTT,CASSLVNTGELFF
TRBJ1-5,TRBV19,NA,NA,TGTGCCAGTAGCCGAGCAGGGGAAAGTCAGCCCCAGCATTTT,CASSRAGESQPQHF
TRBJ2-2,TRBV7-9,TRBD1,NA,TGTGCCAGCAGCCAGCCGACAGGGGACACCGGGGAGCTGTTTTTT,CASSQPTGDTGELFF
TRBJ2-7,TRBV2,NA,NA,TGTGCCAGCAGTGAACAGGGTGACAGAACTTCCTACGAGCAGTACTTC,CASSEQGDRTSYEQYF
TRBJ1-6,TRBV10-3,NA,NA,TGTGCCATCAGCCCTCTATTGACAGACTCACCCCTCCACTTT,CAISPLLTDSPLHF
TRBJ1-6,TRBV14,NA,NA,TGTGCCAGCAGCCAGGGGCAGTATTATAATTCACCCCTCCACTTT,CASSQGQYYNSPLHF
TRBJ2-5,TRBV2,NA,NA,TGTGCCAGCAGCGTAGAGACCCAGTACTTC,CASSVETQYF